The next 23 T cell receptor beta chains were all read from a single sample in a study of control samples from healthy donors and cancer patients. Produced via immunoSEQ multiplex PCR; TCRdb's table is partial and in-frame only. Of about 120,000 clones in the sample, about 90% were seen once. The sample taken for sequencing was blood. These TCRs come from a man aged 18-30 years in good health.

This chain links TRBV18 with TRBJ1-1; 7 bases agree with TRBD1. This CDR3 is 14 amino acids long. After removal of 3 bases from V and 4 bases from J, the junction contained 5 bases not matched to a gene. Per germline, CDR1 KGHSH and CDR2 LQKENI. The CDR3 DNA follows: TGTGCCAGCTCACCTTTGACAGGGCTCACTGAAGCTTTCTTT. Protein product: CASSPLTGLTEAFF.

The chain employs TRBV7-3 and TRBJ2-3; TRBD2 aligns across 7 bases. V lost 5 bases to trimming and J lost 6 bases; unmatched junction nucleotides: 11. CDR1 and CDR2 from the germline V gene are SGHTA and FQGTGA. The CDR3 spans 15 residues. Here the CDR3 DNA reads TGTGCCAGCAGCCCCGGGGACTACGCTGAGGATACGCAGTATTTT. It translates to CASSPGDYAEDTQYF.

CDR3 in amino acids: CASSHRTLDEQYF. CDR3 DNA sequence: TGTGCCAGCAGTCATCGGACATTAGACGAGCAGTACTTC. This chain links TRBV6-2 or TRBV6-3 with TRBJ2-7, with D possibly matching TRBD1 (5 bases). The germline V gene encodes CDR1 MNHEY and CDR2 SVGEGT. Trimming removed 5 bases at V and 5 bases at J, with 13 bases between. The CDR3 totals 13 residues.

The chain uses TRBV28 and TRBJ2-4; possibly TRBD1 or TRBD2 for D (5 bases each). CDR3 length: 13 amino acids. The V gene lost 7 bases and the J gene lost 1 base, with 8 bases spanning the gap. Germline V lookup: CDR1 MDHEN, CDR2 SYDVKM. CDR3 sequence: CASIEGAKNIQYF. The CDR3 DNA is TGTGCCAGCATTGAGGGGGCCAAAAACATTCAGTACTTC.

This clone occurred once. This chain joins TRBV25-1 and TRBJ1-5; TRBD1 might be the D (6 bases). The CDR3 has 14 residues. The V end was cut by 3 bases, the J end by 7 bases, with 13 bases between. CDR1 is MGHDK and CDR2 is SYGVNS in the germline V gene. CDR3: CASSDPGAGQPQHF. DNA of the CDR3: TGTGCCAGCAGTGATCCAGGGGCCGGGCAGCCCCAGCATTTT.

The gene calls are TRBV11-2 and TRBJ2-3, with D perhaps being TRBD1 or TRBD2 (5 bases each). Germline values: CDR1 SGHAT, CDR2 FQNNGV. V dropped 7 bases and J dropped 0 bases, with 14 bases sitting between them. The CDR3 runs 15 residues. Here the CDR3 DNA reads TGTGCCAGCAACTTCGGGACGGCTAGCACAGATACGCAGTATTTT. Encoded protein: CASNFGTASTDTQYF.

The V and J genes are TRBV28 and TRBJ2-7; D is unresolved. Trimming took 6 bases from V and 0 from J, leaving 6 bases between them. This CDR3 is built from 12 residues. Looked up from germline, CDR1 is MDHEN and CDR2 is SYDVKM. The CDR3 sequence is CASSYDSYEQYF. The CDR3, as DNA: TGTGCCAGCAGCTACGACTCCTACGAGCAGTACTTC.

CDR3 amino acids: CASSARLAGVTDTQYF. The DNA for the CDR3 is TGTGCCAGCAGCGCAAGACTAGCGGGAGTCACAGATACGCAGTATTTT. V is TRBV9 and J is TRBJ2-3; TRBD2 matches at 12 bases. The ends lost 3 bases at V and 2 bases at J; junction bases unmatched: 4. Germline CDR1 and CDR2: SGDLS and YYNGEE. This CDR3 has 16 residues.

In its sample, this clone was seen once. The same CDR3 can be traced to other DNA sequences in this sample. This sequence joins TRBV5-1 and TRBJ1-1; TRBD1 matches at 7 bases. This CDR3 is 14 amino acids long. The germline gives CDR1 SGHRS, CDR2 YFSETQ. V lost 2 bases, J lost 1 base, and 2 bases stayed unmatched. The CDR3 loop reads CASSLRQGNTEAFF. For the CDR3, the DNA is TGCGCCAGCAGCTTAAGACAGGGGAACACTGAAGCTTTCTTT.

The chain carries TRBV10-3 and TRBJ2-5, with 8 bases fitting TRBD1. Germline V gives CDR1 ENHRY, CDR2 SYGVKD. This CDR3 region has 14 residues. V shed 6 bases and J 7 bases; nucleotides not matched to a gene: 10. The chain's CDR3 is CAISGQGKNWTQYF. The DNA for the CDR3 is TGTGCCATCAGCGGACAGGGAAAAAATTGGACCCAGTACTTC.

The gene calls are TRBV6-2 or TRBV6-3 and TRBJ1-1, with D perhaps matching TRBD1 (5 bases). The CDR3 extends over 14 amino acids. V was clipped by 4 bases and J by 4 bases, with 13 bases between them. Per the germline V gene, CDR1 is MNHEY and CDR2 is SVGEGT. In nucleotides, the CDR3 is TGTGCCAGCAGTTCCCAGGGATTTGGCACTGAAGCTTTCTTT. This gives the protein CASSSQGFGTEAFF.

This clone was observed once. V is TRBV6-5 and J is TRBJ1-1; D not certain. Germline V gene data show CDR1 as MNHEY and CDR2 as SVGAGI. V was cut by 2 bases and J by 1 base, with 5 bases left in between. The CDR3 is 13 amino acids. The CDR3: CASSYTGNTEAFF. CDR3 sequence (DNA): TGTGCCAGCAGTTACACCGGGAACACTGAAGCTTTCTTT.

This clone was seen a single time. This sequence joins TRBV28 and TRBJ1-5; D gene uncertain. From germline, CDR1 is MDHEN and CDR2 SYDVKM. The CDR3 is made up of 15 amino acids. Trimming pared 0 bases from V and 6 bases from J, leaving 12 bases between. This CDR3 is CASSLWGGSLQPQHF. The CDR3 coding sequence is TGTGCCAGCAGTTTATGGGGAGGGAGTCTTCAGCCCCAGCATTTT.

This clone was seen just once. The chain employs TRBV7-3 and TRBJ2-3; D tentatively fits TRBD1 or TRBD2 (5 bases each). This CDR3 contains 12 residues. V was clipped by 5 bases and J by 6 bases, with 9 bases between them. Germline CDR1 is SGHTA and CDR2 is FQGTGA. The CDR3 DNA is TGTGCCAGCAGCCTCGAGGGGGATACGCAGTATTTT. This codes for CASSLEGDTQYF.

This chain's CDR3 is CASSQVKGGAGNTIYF. DNA of the CDR3: TGCGCCAGCAGCCAAGTTAAGGGGGGCGCCGGAAACACCATATATTTT. This chain joins TRBV4-1 and TRBJ1-3; D is possibly TRBD1 (6 bases). The CDR3 is 16 amino acids. CDR1 is MGHRA and CDR2 is YSYEKL in the germline V gene. Trimming removed 1 base from V and 4 bases from J, with 14 bases in between.

A single count supports this clone. The chain couples TRBV15 to TRBJ2-7; the D is unclear. V dropped 8 bases and J dropped 5 bases, with 13 bases sitting between them. The CDR3 runs 12 residues. Germline CDR1 and CDR2: LNHNV and YYDKDF (reference sequence). The CDR3 reads CATAHRLHEQYF. In DNA, the CDR3 is TGTGCCACCGCGCACCGGCTCCACGAGCAGTACTTC.

The chain couples TRBV3-1 (or the pseudogene TRBV3-2) to TRBJ1-1; the D is unclear. From germline, CDR1 is LGHDT and CDR2 YNNKEL (reference sequence). The CDR3 loop spans 17 amino acids. Trimming took 1 base from V and 0 from J, leaving 15 bases between them. The CDR3: CASSQANYGSMNTEAFF. The CDR3 DNA reads as TGTGCCAGCAGCCAAGCTAATTATGGGTCCATGAACACTGAAGCTTTCTTT.

The genes are TRBV30 and TRBJ1-2; tentative D call: TRBD1 (5 bases). Germline loops: CDR1 GTSNPN, CDR2 SVGIG (reference sequence). The length of the CDR3 is 12 residues. V was shortened by 5 bases and J by 7 bases, with 14 bases between the two germline ends. Written as DNA, the CDR3 is TGTGCCTGGGGACACGTCTTTTTTGGCTACACCTTC. The encoded protein is CAWGHVFFGYTF.

The rearrangement uses TRBV2 and TRBJ2-7; TRBD1 aligns across 9 bases. Germline CDR1 and CDR2: SNHLY and FYNNEI. V lost 10 bases, J lost 3 bases, and 7 bases stayed unmatched. The CDR3 loop spans 13 amino acids. CDR3 nucleotide sequence: TGTGCCACAAGGGACAGGGACCACTACGAGCAGTACTTC. The encoded protein is CATRDRDHYEQYF. Based on the CDR3 plus reference TRBV2 and TRBJ2-7, the full variable domain is EPEVTQTPSHQVTQMGQEVILRCVPISNHLYFYWYRQILGQKVEFLVSFYNNEISEKSEIFDDQFSVERPDGSNFTLKIRSTKLEDSAMYFCATRDRDHYEQYFGPGTRLTVT.

This clone was seen a handful of times. This sequence joins TRBV5-6 and TRBJ2-1; 11 nucleotides agree with TRBD2. Per the germline V gene, CDR1 is SGHDT and CDR2 is YYEEEE. The CDR3 extends over 17 amino acids. J was trimmed by 2 bases and V by 4 bases; bases with no gene match: 8. For the CDR3, the DNA is TGTGCCAGCAGCGACCCTAGCGGGAGGAGGGCCTACAATGAGCAGTTCTTC. It yields the protein CASSDPSGRRAYNEQFF.

As for this clone: A read error may explain this, as a much larger clone is one base away. The J gene is TRBJ1-2, the V gene TRBV6-2 or TRBV6-3; maybe TRBD1 (6 bases). Trimming stripped 6 bases from V and 4 bases from J, with 9 bases between. Germline CDR1 reads MNHEY; CDR2 reads SVGEGT. This CDR3 comprises 12 residues. This CDR3 is CASSPDSYGYTF. DNA for the CDR3: TGTGCCAGCAGCCCGGACAGCTATGGCTACACCTTC.

The V gene is TRBV3-1 (or the pseudogene TRBV3-2), the J gene TRBJ2-7; the match to TRBD2 covers 9 bases. In germline, CDR1 is LGHDT, CDR2 YNNKEL (reference sequence). This CDR3 region has 16 residues. V was clipped by 1 base and J by 4 bases; unmatched bases: 8. CDR3 bases: TGTGCCAGCAGCCAAGCCCCGGACAGCGGGAGGTACGAGCAGTACTTC. Residues: CASSQAPDSGRYEQYF.

V and J are TRBV6-5 and TRBJ2-7; 8 bases are shared with TRBD2. The V gene end was trimmed by 7 bases and the J gene end by 0 bases; junction bases not matched to a gene: 8. The germline gives CDR1 MNHEY, CDR2 SVGAGI. The CDR3 is 15 amino acids. The CDR3 is CASTMLAGSSYEQYF. The CDR3 DNA reads TGTGCCAGCACCATGTTAGCGGGAAGCTCCTACGAGCAGTACTTC.